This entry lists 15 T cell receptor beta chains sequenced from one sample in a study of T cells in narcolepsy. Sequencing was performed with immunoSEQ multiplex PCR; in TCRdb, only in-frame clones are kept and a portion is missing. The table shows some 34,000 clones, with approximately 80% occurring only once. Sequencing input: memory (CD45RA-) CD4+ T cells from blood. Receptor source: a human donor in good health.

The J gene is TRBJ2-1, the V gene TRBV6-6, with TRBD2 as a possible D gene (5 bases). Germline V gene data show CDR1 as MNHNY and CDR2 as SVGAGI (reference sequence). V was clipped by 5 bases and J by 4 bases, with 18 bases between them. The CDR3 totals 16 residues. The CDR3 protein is CASSTIASRGYNEQFF. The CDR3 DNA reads TGTGCCAGCAGTACTATTGCGTCCCGGGGATACAATGAGCAGTTCTTC.

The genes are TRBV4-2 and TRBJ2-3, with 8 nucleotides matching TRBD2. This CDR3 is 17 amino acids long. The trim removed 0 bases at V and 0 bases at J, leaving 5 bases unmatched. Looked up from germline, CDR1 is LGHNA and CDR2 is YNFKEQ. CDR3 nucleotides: TGTGCCAGCAGCCAAGATTCAGCGGGGGCTAGCACAGATACGCAGTATTTT. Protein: CASSQDSAGASTDTQYF.

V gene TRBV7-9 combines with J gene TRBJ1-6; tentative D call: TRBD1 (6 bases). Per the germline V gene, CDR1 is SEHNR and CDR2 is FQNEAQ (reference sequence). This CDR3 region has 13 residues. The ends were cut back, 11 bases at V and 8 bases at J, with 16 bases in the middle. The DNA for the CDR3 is TGTGCCCTCCGACAGGCTACCGATTCACCCCTCCACTTT. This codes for CALRQATDSPLHF.

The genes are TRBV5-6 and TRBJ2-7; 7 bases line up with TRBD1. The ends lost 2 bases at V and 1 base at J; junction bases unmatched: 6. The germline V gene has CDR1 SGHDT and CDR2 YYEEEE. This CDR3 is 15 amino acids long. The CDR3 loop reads CASSLRQGSSYEQYF. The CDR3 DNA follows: TGTGCCAGCAGCTTAAGACAGGGATCTTCCTACGAGCAGTACTTC.

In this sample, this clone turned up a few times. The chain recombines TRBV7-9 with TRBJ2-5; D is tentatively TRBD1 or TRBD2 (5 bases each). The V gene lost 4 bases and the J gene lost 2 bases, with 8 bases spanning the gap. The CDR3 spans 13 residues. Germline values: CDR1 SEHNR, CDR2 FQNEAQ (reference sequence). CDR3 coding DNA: TGTGCCAGCAGCTGGGACCGACAAGAGACCCAGTACTTC. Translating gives CASSWDRQETQYF. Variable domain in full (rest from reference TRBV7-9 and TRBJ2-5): DTGVSQNPRHKITKRGQNVTFRCDPISEHNRLYWYRQTLGQGPEFLTYFQNEAQLEKSRLLSDRFSAERPKGSFSTLEIQRTEQGDSAMYLCASSWDRQETQYFGPGTRLLVL.

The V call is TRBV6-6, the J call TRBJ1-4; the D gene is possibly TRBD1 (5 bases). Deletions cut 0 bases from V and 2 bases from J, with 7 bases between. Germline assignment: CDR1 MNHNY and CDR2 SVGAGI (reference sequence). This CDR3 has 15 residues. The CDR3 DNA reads TGTGCCAGCAGTTACTCAGGGGTTACTAATGAAAAACTGTTTTTT. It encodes CASSYSGVTNEKLFF.

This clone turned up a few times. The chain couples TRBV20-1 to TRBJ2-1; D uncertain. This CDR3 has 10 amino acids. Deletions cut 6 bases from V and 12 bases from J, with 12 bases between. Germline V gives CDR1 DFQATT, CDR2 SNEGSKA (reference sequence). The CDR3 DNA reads TGCAGTGCGGCCGGAGCGAGGCAGTTCTTC. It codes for CSAAGARQFF.

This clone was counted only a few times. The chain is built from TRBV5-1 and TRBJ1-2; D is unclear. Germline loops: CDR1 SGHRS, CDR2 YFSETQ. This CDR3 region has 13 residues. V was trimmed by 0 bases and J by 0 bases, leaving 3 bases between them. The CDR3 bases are TGCGCCAGCAGCTTGGGGTCTAACTATGGCTACACCTTC. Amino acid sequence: CASSLGSNYGYTF.

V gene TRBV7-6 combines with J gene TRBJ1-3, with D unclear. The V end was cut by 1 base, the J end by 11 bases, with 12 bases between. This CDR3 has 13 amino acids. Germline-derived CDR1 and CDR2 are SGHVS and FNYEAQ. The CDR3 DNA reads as TGTGCCAGCAGCTTAGGAACAAAAACCTCCATATATTTT. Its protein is CASSLGTKTSIYF. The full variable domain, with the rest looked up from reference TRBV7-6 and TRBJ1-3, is GAGVSQSPRYKVTKRGQDVALRCDPISGHVSLYWYRQALGQGPEFLTYFNYEAQQDKSGLPNDRFSAERPEGSISTLTIQRTEQRDSAMYRCASSLGTKTSIYFGEGSWLTVV.

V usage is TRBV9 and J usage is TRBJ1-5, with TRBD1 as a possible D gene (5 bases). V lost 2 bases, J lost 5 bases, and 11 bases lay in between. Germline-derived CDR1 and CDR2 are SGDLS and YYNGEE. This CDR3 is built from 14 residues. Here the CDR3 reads CASSVGGADQPQHF. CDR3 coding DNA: TGTGCCAGCAGCGTGGGCGGGGCTGATCAGCCCCAGCATTTT.

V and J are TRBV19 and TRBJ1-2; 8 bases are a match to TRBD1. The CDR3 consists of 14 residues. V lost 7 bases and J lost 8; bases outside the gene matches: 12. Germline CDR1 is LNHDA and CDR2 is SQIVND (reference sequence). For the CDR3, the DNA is TGTGCCAGTACCACCGGGACAGGAGTCCAGGGCTACACCTTC. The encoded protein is CASTTGTGVQGYTF.

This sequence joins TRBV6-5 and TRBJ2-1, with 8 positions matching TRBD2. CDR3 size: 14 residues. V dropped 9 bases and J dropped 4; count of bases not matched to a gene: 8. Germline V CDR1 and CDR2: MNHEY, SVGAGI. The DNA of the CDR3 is TGTGCCAGTTCTCTAAGCGGGGGATACAATGAGCAGTTCTTC. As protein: CASSLSGGYNEQFF.

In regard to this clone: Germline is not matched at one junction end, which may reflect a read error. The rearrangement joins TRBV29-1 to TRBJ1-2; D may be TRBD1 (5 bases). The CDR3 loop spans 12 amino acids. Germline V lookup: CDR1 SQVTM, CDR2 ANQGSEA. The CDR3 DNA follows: TGCAGCACCCAATCGTCGACGACACAGGTCTCCTTC. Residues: CSTQSSTTQVSF.

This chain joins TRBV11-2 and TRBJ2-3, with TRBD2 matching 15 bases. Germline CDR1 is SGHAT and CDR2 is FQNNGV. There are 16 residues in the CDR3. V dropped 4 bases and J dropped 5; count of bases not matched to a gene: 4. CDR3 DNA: TGTGCCAGCAGCTCGGGACTAGCGGGAGGTAGAGATACGCAGTATTTT. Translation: CASSSGLAGGRDTQYF.

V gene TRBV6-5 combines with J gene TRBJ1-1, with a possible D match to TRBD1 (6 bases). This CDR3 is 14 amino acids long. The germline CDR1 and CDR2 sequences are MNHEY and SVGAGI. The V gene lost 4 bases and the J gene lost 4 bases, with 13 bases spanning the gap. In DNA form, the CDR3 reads TGTGCCAGCAGTTCCCCTCAGACAGGCACTGAAGCTTTCTTT. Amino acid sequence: CASSSPQTGTEAFF.